One and the same sample provided the 12 T cell receptor beta chains below, sequenced in a study of blood T cell repertoires in COVID-19. The assay was immunoSEQ multiplex PCR, and TCRdb's table has in-frame clones only and misses some. This sample carries about 43,000 clones, 80% to 90% of them seen once, and the ten largest clones take 7.5% to 10%. Sequenced material: peripheral blood. Every receptor here comes from a man aged 55 to 70 with active COVID-19.

V is TRBV6-2 or TRBV6-3 and J is TRBJ1-1; 10 nucleotides line up with TRBD1. The CDR3 has 13 amino acids. J gave up 11 bases and V 4 bases, and 7 bases lay outside the gene matches. CDR1 and CDR2 from the germline V gene are MNHEY and SVGEGT. The DNA of the CDR3 is TGTGCCAGCAGTTCCGCGGGACAGGGGACGGCTTTCTTT. Its translation: CASSSAGQGTAFF.

This clone was counted only a few times. The rearrangement joins TRBV19 to TRBJ1-1; D call uncertain. Between the trimmed V and J ends, which lost 5 bases and 2 bases, there was a span of 9 bases. The germline V gene has CDR1 LNHDA and CDR2 SQIVND (reference sequence). The CDR3 covers 13 residues. CDR3 nucleotides: TGTGCCAGTAGTCTTAACTCAAACACTGAAGCTTTCTTT. Translating it yields CASSLNSNTEAFF.

The rearrangement links TRBV6-2 or TRBV6-3 to TRBJ1-1, with a possible D match to TRBD1 (6 bases). Germline-derived CDR1 and CDR2 are MNHEY and SVGEGT. There are 14 residues in the CDR3. The V end was cut by 6 bases, the J end by 6 bases, with 17 bases between. This CDR3 reads CASSPQGEFAEAFF. Written as DNA, the CDR3 is TGTGCCAGCAGCCCACAGGGTGAGTTCGCTGAAGCTTTCTTT.

This chain connects TRBV5-1 to TRBJ1-1, with 7 bases lining up with TRBD1. This CDR3 is 16 amino acids long. V lost 3 bases, J lost 1 base, and 9 bases stayed unmatched. Germline CDR1 and CDR2: SGHRS and YFSETQ. Here the CDR3 DNA reads TGCGCCAGCAGCTCCGCTCCGGGACAGCCGAACACTGAAGCTTTCTTT. The encoded protein is CASSSAPGQPNTEAFF.

The gene calls are TRBV28 and TRBJ1-2; D may be TRBD1 (5 bases). The V end lost 3 bases, the J end lost 5 bases, and 19 bases lay between the germline ends. Germline assignment: CDR1 MDHEN and CDR2 SYDVKM. The CDR3 runs to 16 residues. The CDR3 DNA is TGTGCCAGCAGTTTGGTTTCGGCAGGGTTTAGTTATGGCTACACCTTC. Amino acid sequence: CASSLVSAGFSYGYTF.

This chain joins TRBV6-6 and TRBJ2-3, with a tentative D call TRBD2 (6 bases). There are 14 residues in the CDR3. Trimming shortened V by 5 bases and J by 2 bases, and 11 bases separated the two germline ends. Germline lookup yields CDR1 MNHNY and CDR2 SVGAGI (reference sequence). CDR3 in amino acids: CASSKPSATDTQYF. For the CDR3, the DNA is TGTGCCAGCAGTAAGCCTAGCGCCACAGATACGCAGTATTTT.

This clone was counted only a few times. The chain joins TRBV27 to TRBJ2-5, with 8 bases identical to TRBD2. The germline V gene has CDR1 MNHEY and CDR2 SMNVEV (reference sequence). This CDR3 is 14 amino acids long. Unmatched junction bases numbered 7, after V lost 6 bases and J lost 4 bases. CDR3 amino acids: CASSTPGRGETQYF. The CDR3 coding sequence is TGTGCCAGCAGCACACCCGGGAGGGGAGAGACCCAGTACTTC.

The V call is TRBV19, the J call TRBJ2-5; TRBD2 matches at 10 bases. CDR1 LNHDA and CDR2 SQIVND come from the germline V gene (reference sequence). The length of the CDR3 is 13 residues. The V and J ends lost 6 bases and 4 bases, in that order; junction bases with no gene match: 2. The CDR3 loop reads CASRAGGGETQYF. CDR3 in DNA: TGTGCCAGTAGAGCGGGGGGGGGAGAGACCCAGTACTTC.

This clone has just one count. The V call is TRBV10-3, the J call TRBJ2-2, with D unresolved. Trimming removed 4 bases from V and 6 bases from J, with 3 bases in between. The CDR3 contains 11 residues. Germline V lookup: CDR1 ENHRY, CDR2 SYGVKD. CDR3: CAISVSGELFF. The DNA of the CDR3 is TGTGCCATCAGTGTCTCCGGGGAGCTGTTTTTT.

The rearrangement uses TRBV18 and TRBJ1-3, with 9 bases identical to TRBD1. J gave up 5 bases and V 3 bases, and 5 bases lay outside the gene matches. This CDR3 spans 15 amino acids. CDR1 and CDR2 from the germline V gene are KGHSH and LQKENI. In DNA form, the CDR3 reads TGTGCCAGCTCACCGGAGACAGGGGGGAGAAACACCATATATTTT. Its translation is CASSPETGGRNTIYF.

This chain uses TRBV3-1 (or the pseudogene TRBV3-2) with TRBJ1-5; D gene unclear. The CDR3 is made up of 12 amino acids. Germline V CDR1 and CDR2: LGHDT, YNNKEL (reference sequence). Trimming took 4 bases from V and 4 from J, leaving 5 bases between them. CDR3 residues: CASSRGNQPQHF. The CDR3 bases are TGTGCCAGCAGCCGAGGGAATCAGCCCCAGCATTTT.

V and J are TRBV6-6 and TRBJ2-3; TRBD1 aligns across 7 bases. The CDR3 runs to 16 residues. Germline V gene data show CDR1 as MNHNY and CDR2 as SVGAGI (reference sequence). V lost 0 bases to trimming and J lost 1 base; unmatched junction nucleotides: 4. This chain's CDR3 is CASSYSRDSRTDTQYF. The CDR3 bases are TGTGCCAGCAGTTACTCGAGGGACAGCCGCACAGATACGCAGTATTTT.